These 25 T cell receptor beta chains originate from one sample sequenced in a study of blood T cell repertoires in COVID-19 (dated by TCRdb to 2018 to 2020). Preparation of the library involved the immunoSEQ multiplex PCR assay. This immuneACCESS table, as held by TCRdb, lists in-frame sequences with V and J called but not all clones. Of the missing ones, under half trace to an unresolved V gene in checked studies; the others have no known cause. Here the sample has tens of thousands of clones; around three quarters occur a single time. The ten biggest clones cover 6% to 8.5% of the sample. Sequencing was carried out using peripheral blood. These receptor sequences come from a man between 65 and 85 years old with acute or convalescent COVID-19.

The J gene is TRBJ1-1, the V gene TRBV2; the match to TRBD1 covers 9 bases. CDR3 length equals 14 residues. Germline V lookup: CDR1 SNHLY, CDR2 FYNNEI. V lost 7 bases and J lost 1; bases outside the gene matches: 4. The CDR3 region has the DNA TGTGCCAGCATTTGGACAGGGGAGAACACTGAAGCTTTCTTT. Translating it yields CASIWTGENTEAFF.

The chain employs TRBV5-1 and TRBJ2-1, with 7 bases aligning to TRBD2. Germline values: CDR1 SGHRS, CDR2 YFSETQ. Germline trimming cut 4 bases from V and 1 base from J; bases unmatched to any gene: 5. The CDR3 totals 15 residues. The CDR3 loop is CASSPIAGSYNEQFF. CDR3 bases: TGCGCCAGCAGCCCGATAGCGGGTTCCTACAATGAGCAGTTCTTC.

The chain has TRBV6-5 and TRBJ1-1; TRBD1 matches at 7 bases. V trimming: 8 bases; J trimming: 4 bases; junction bases outside the gene matches: 10. Germline V gives CDR1 MNHEY, CDR2 SVGAGI. The CDR3 sequence is 14 residues long. CDR3 DNA: TGTGCCAGCTCCCGGGTGCAGGGGGGCACTGAAGCTTTCTTT. This gives the protein CASSRVQGGTEAFF.

The CDR3 sequence is CASSLAPGVRTEAFF. CDR3 nucleotide sequence: TGTGCCAGCAGCTTGGCGCCGGGGGTGAGGACTGAAGCTTTCTTT. The chain carries TRBV5-6 and TRBJ1-1; a weak D match, TRBD1 (5 bases). The germline gives CDR1 SGHDT, CDR2 YYEEEE. Trimming stripped 0 bases from V and 5 bases from J, with 14 bases between. This CDR3 is 15 amino acids long.

This rearrangement joins TRBV5-6 to TRBJ2-7, with TRBD1 matching 7 bases. Trimming took 2 bases from V and 7 from J; bases not matched to a gene: 12. CDR1 and CDR2 from the germline V gene are SGHDT and YYEEEE. This CDR3 has 15 residues. CDR3 coding DNA: TGTGCCAGCAGCTTATACCCCAGACAGGGCTCGGAGCAGTACTTC. This encodes CASSLYPRQGSEQYF.

This chain uses TRBV6-1 with TRBJ1-5; D uncertain. CDR3 length equals 14 residues. Germline loops: CDR1 MNHNS, CDR2 SASEGT. V was pared by 3 bases and J by 1 base, with 7 bases between. The chain's CDR3 is CASSEASSNQPQHF. In nucleotides, the CDR3 is TGTGCCAGCAGTGAGGCCTCCAGCAATCAGCCCCAGCATTTT.

The rearrangement uses TRBV5-6 and TRBJ2-7, with D perhaps matching TRBD1 (7 bases). The CDR3 covers 14 residues. Germline CDR1 is SGHDT and CDR2 is YYEEEE. Trimming left V 5 bases short and J 3 bases short, with 15 bases between. For the CDR3, the DNA is TGTGCCAGCAGTTCCAGGGGGGTCGTCTACGAGCAGTACGTC. As protein: CASSSRGVVYEQYV.

This clone was counted many times. The chain uses TRBV5-1 and TRBJ2-3, with 9 positions matching TRBD1. The CDR3 is 14 amino acids. Germline V CDR1 and CDR2: SGHRS, YFSETQ. J gave up 6 bases and V 0 bases, and 2 bases lay outside the gene matches. The CDR3 nucleotides read TGCGCCAGCAGCTTGGCCGGACAGGGGGATACGCAGTATTTT. It specifies CASSLAGQGDTQYF. Filled out from reference TRBV5-1 and TRBJ2-3, the complete variable domain reads KAGVTQTPRYLIKTRGQQVTLSCSPISGHRSVSWYQQTPGQGLQFLFEYFSETQRNKGNFPGRFSGRQFSNSRSEMNVSTLELGDSALYLCASSLAGQGDTQYFGPGTRLTVL.

The chain couples TRBV6-6 to TRBJ2-5, with TRBD1 matching over 10 bases. The CDR3 is 18 residues long. Germline V gives CDR1 MNHNY, CDR2 SVGAGI (reference sequence). Germline trimming cut 5 bases from V and 5 bases from J; bases unmatched to any gene: 17. CDR3 nucleotide sequence: TGTGCCAGCAGTCATCACCGGGACAGGGGTGGGAATTGGGAGACCCAGTACTTC. Protein sequence: CASSHHRDRGGNWETQYF.

The rearrangement uses TRBV7-2 and TRBJ2-7, with 10 positions matching TRBD1. Germline V CDR1 and CDR2: SGHTA, FQGNSA. V was clipped by 5 bases and J by 7 bases; unmatched bases: 8. The CDR3 consists of 14 residues. For the CDR3, the DNA is TGTGCCAGCAGCGTCGGACAGGGGGGAAGGGAGCAGTACTTC. It specifies CASSVGQGGREQYF.

The CDR3 is CASGPQGTGETQYF. The CDR3 coding sequence is TGTGCTAGTGGACCACAGGGAACCGGGGAGACCCAGTACTTC. The rearrangement links TRBV12-5 to TRBJ2-5; tentative D call: TRBD1 (6 bases). The CDR3 has 14 amino acids. CDR1 and CDR2 from the germline V gene are LGHNT and FRNRAP. V shed 6 bases and J shed 5 bases, with 16 bases lying between them.

The V and J genes are TRBV28 and TRBJ1-2, with D perhaps TRBD1 (6 bases). V was trimmed by 5 bases and J by 3 bases, leaving 16 bases between them. Looked up from germline, CDR1 is MDHEN and CDR2 is SYDVKM. The CDR3 contains 15 residues. As DNA, the CDR3 is TGTGCCAGCAGTAATTTCCACGCAGGGGACTATGGCTACACCTTC. Translated: CASSNFHAGDYGYTF.

This chain joins TRBV2 and TRBJ1-1, with a tentative D call TRBD1 (6 bases). This CDR3 is 14 amino acids long. Germline-derived CDR1 and CDR2 are SNHLY and FYNNEI. V was trimmed by 3 bases and J by 1 base, leaving 9 bases between them. The CDR3 loop is CASSEARGNTEAFF. The DNA for the CDR3 is TGTGCCAGCAGTGAGGCCAGGGGGAACACTGAAGCTTTCTTT.

CDR3 loop: CASRKIGLAGDHGELFF. CDR3 nucleotide sequence: TGCGCCAGCCGAAAGATCGGACTAGCGGGGGATCACGGGGAGCTGTTTTTT. This chain joins TRBV5-1 and TRBJ2-2, with TRBD2 identical over 13 bases. CDR3 size: 17 residues. Germline lookup yields CDR1 SGHRS and CDR2 YFSETQ. V was clipped by 7 bases and J by 7 bases; unmatched bases: 13.

The J gene is TRBJ2-7, the V gene TRBV6-1, with D unclear. CDR3 length: 12 amino acids. Germline V gives CDR1 MNHNS, CDR2 SASEGT. V lost 2 bases and J lost 4, with 6 bases in between. The CDR3 region is CASSEYQYEQYV. For the CDR3, the DNA is TGTGCCAGCAGTGAATACCAGTACGAGCAGTACGTC.

The chain is built from TRBV2 and TRBJ1-6; D not resolved. This CDR3 contains 14 residues. Germline loops: CDR1 SNHLY, CDR2 FYNNEI. Trimming took off 4 bases at V and 8 bases at J, with 12 bases between the two ends. CDR3 nucleotide sequence: TGTGCCAGCAGTGGCCTGGGAGTTTATTCACCCCTCCACTTT. Its translation is CASSGLGVYSPLHF.

This clone was seen more than once but under ten times. The rearrangement joins TRBV2 to TRBJ1-2; D might be TRBD1 (5 bases). The CDR3 length is 13 residues. V was pared by 8 bases and J by 3 bases, with 13 bases between. CDR1 is SNHLY and CDR2 is FYNNEI in the germline V gene. In DNA form, the CDR3 reads TGTGCCAGCTCGGGGGATTTTGACTATGGCTACACCTTC. Its protein product is CASSGDFDYGYTF.

The rearrangement joins TRBV6-1 to TRBJ2-6; D unclear. This CDR3 contains 16 residues. Deletions cut 4 bases from V and 1 base from J, with 11 bases between. The germline V gene encodes CDR1 MNHNS and CDR2 SASEGT. DNA for the CDR3: TGTGCCAGCAGTGCCAGCGTAGTTTCTGGGGCCAACGTCCTGACTTTC. Its translation: CASSASVVSGANVLTF.

V and J are TRBV11-3 and TRBJ2-3, with TRBD1 identical over 7 bases. V lost 2 bases, J lost 0 bases, and 2 bases stayed unmatched. CDR3 length: 15 amino acids. The germline CDR1 and CDR2 sequences are SGHNT and YENEEA. The DNA for the CDR3 is TGTGCCAGCAGCTTACAGGGACAGAGCACAGATACGCAGTATTTT. This codes for CASSLQGQSTDTQYF.

This clone was counted a single time. The rearrangement joins TRBV7-9 to TRBJ1-1; 8 nucleotides align to TRBD1. With V trimmed by 5 bases and J by 1 base, 3 bases remained unmatched. This CDR3 has 14 amino acids. CDR1 is SEHNR and CDR2 is FQNEAQ in the germline V gene (reference sequence). This CDR3 is CASSDTGGNTEAFF. The DNA of the CDR3 is TGTGCCAGCAGCGACACAGGGGGGAACACTGAAGCTTTCTTT. Looking up the rest from reference TRBV7-9 and TRBJ1-1 gives the full variable domain: DTGVSQNPRHKITKRGQNVTFRCDPISEHNRLYWYRQTLGQGPEFLTYFQNEAQLEKSRLLSDRFSAERPKGSFSTLEIQRTEQGDSAMYLCASSDTGGNTEAFFGQGTRLTVV.

The chain couples TRBV29-1 to TRBJ1-1, with D unclear. This CDR3 has 13 amino acids. V lost 2 bases and J 4 bases, leaving 11 bases between the germline ends. Germline CDR1 is SQVTM and CDR2 is ANQGSEA. CDR3 DNA: TGCAGCGTTGAAATCCAGGTAGGCACTGAAGCTTTCTTT. Translation gives CSVEIQVGTEAFF.

The J gene is TRBJ2-1, the V gene TRBV19; D uncertain. Germline-derived CDR1 and CDR2 are LNHDA and SQIVND (reference sequence). V was clipped by 1 base and J by 8 bases, with 3 bases between them. The CDR3 consists of 11 residues. The CDR3 is CASSIAYEQFF. For the CDR3, the DNA is TGTGCCAGTAGTATAGCATATGAGCAGTTCTTC.

V and J are TRBV19 and TRBJ2-2, with D possibly TRBD1 on 6 matching bases. Trimming took off 8 bases at V and 5 bases at J, with 15 bases between the two ends. The CDR3 sequence is 14 residues long. The germline gives CDR1 LNHDA, CDR2 SQIVND (reference sequence). Here the CDR3 DNA reads TGTGCCAGTTCGGACAGTACGAGAACCGGGGAGCTGTTTTTT. Translating it yields CASSDSTRTGELFF.

The chain joins TRBV24-1 to TRBJ1-5; 9 bases are a match to TRBD1. With V trimmed by 4 bases and J by 6 bases, 6 bases remained unmatched. Germline V lookup: CDR1 KGHDR, CDR2 SFDVKD. CDR3 size: 15 residues. In DNA, the CDR3 is TGTGCCACCAGTGAAACTGTGACAGGGGGTCAGCCCCAGCATTTT. This codes for CATSETVTGGQPQHF.

V gene TRBV9 combines with J gene TRBJ1-1; possible D gene TRBD1, 5 bases. Germline CDR1 SGDLS, CDR2 YYNGEE. The V end was cut by 0 bases, the J end by 1 base, with 13 bases between. There are 16 residues in the CDR3. The CDR3 DNA reads TGTGCCAGCAGCGTAGCCCCGCAGGGCCCGAACACTGAAGCTTTCTTT. Protein product: CASSVAPQGPNTEAFF.